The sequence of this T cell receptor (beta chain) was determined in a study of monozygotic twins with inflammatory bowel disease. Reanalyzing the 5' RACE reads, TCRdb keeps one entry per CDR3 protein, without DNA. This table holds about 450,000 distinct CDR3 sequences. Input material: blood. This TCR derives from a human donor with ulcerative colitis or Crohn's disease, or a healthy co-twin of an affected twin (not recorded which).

The CDR3 spells CSASTGATYEQYF. The chain links TRBV29-1 to TRBJ2-7; with no DNA, the TCRdb D assignment of TRBD1 cannot be verified. The CDR3 runs 13 residues. Germline loops: CDR1 SQVTM, CDR2 ANQGSEA.